Presented here are 3 T cell receptor beta chains from one specimen sequenced in a study of technical replicates of blood from a handful of donors. Method: immunoSEQ multiplex PCR; TCRdb's copy keeps in-frame clones and lacks some. The sample yields about 79,000 clones, 90% to 95% seen once. Material: T cells isolated from PBMCs. The receptors were gathered from a human donor in good health.

This clone was seen a single time. This chain joins TRBV5-1 and TRBJ2-7; 9 nucleotides agree with TRBD1. The CDR3 sequence is 16 residues long. J was trimmed by 3 bases and V by 7 bases; bases with no gene match: 14. The germline CDR1 and CDR2 sequences are SGHRS and YFSETQ. The CDR3: CASRGSYRDRDYEQYF. The CDR3 nucleotides read TGCGCCAGCCGAGGATCTTACCGGGACAGGGACTACGAGCAGTACTTC.

The V call is TRBV6-5, the J call TRBJ2-2; D is perhaps TRBD2 (6 bases). The CDR3 extends over 14 amino acids. CDR1 is MNHEY and CDR2 is SVGAGI in the germline V gene. Deletions cut 8 bases from V and 9 bases from J, with 19 bases between. As DNA, the CDR3 is TGTGCCAGCCGATCCGGGAGTCACCAAAGGGAGCTGTTTTTT. It specifies CASRSGSHQRELFF.

The V call is TRBV13, the J call TRBJ1-4; D remains unclear. The CDR3 runs to 14 residues. The germline V gene encodes CDR1 PRHDT and CDR2 FYEKMQ (reference sequence). Trimming shortened V by 5 bases and J by 8 bases, and 15 bases separated the two germline ends. CDR3 in amino acids: CASSLTTDGEKLFF. The CDR3 region has the DNA TGTGCCAGCAGCCTTACTACGGATGGGGAAAAACTGTTTTTT. The full variable domain, completed using reference TRBV13 and TRBJ1-4, is AAGVIQSPRHLIKEKRETATLKCYPIPRHDTVYWYQQGPGQDPQFLISFYEKMQSDKGSIPDRFSAQQFSDYHSELNMSSLELGDSALYFCASSLTTDGEKLFFGSGTQLSVL.